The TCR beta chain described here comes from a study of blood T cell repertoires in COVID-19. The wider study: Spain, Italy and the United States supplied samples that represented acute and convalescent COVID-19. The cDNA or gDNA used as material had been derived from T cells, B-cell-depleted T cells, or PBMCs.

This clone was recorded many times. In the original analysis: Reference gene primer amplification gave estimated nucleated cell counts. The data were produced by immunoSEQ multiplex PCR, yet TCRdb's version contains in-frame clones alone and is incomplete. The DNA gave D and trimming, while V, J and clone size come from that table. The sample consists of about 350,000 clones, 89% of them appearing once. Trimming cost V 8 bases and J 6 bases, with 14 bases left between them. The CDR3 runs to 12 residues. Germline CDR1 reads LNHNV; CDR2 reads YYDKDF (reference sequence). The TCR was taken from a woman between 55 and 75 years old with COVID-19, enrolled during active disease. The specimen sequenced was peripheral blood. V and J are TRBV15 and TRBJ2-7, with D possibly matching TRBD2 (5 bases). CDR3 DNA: TGTGCCACCCAAGCCCGGGAAGGCGAGCAGTACTTC. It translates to CATQAREGEQYF. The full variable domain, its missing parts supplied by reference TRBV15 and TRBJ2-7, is DAMVIQNPRYQVTQFGKPVTLSCSQTLNHNVMYWYQQKSSQAPKLLFHYYDKDFNNEADTPDNFQSRRPNTSFCFLDIRSPGLGDTAMYLCATQAREGEQYFGPGTRLTVT.